The 13 T cell receptor beta chains below were found in one sample sequenced in a study of type 1 regulatory T cells. TCRdb processed the reads anew with MiXCR; each CDR3 protein has one entry. The sample lists approximately 43,000 distinct CDR3 sequences, roughly an eighth occurring once. These receptors' targets are unknown. The sample comprised cultured non-Tr1 T cells, either the whole culture or a sorted T cell fraction (not recorded which). These receptors were collected from a human donor in good health.

This clonotype came up many times. V gene TRBV29-1 combines with J gene TRBJ2-5; 12 bases line up with TRBD2. The CDR3 extends over 14 amino acids. V lost 7 bases and J lost 5; bases outside the gene matches: 8. Germline CDR1 reads SQVTM; CDR2 reads ANQGSEA. The CDR3, as DNA: TGCAGCGCCCCTCTAGCGGGAGGGCAGGAGACCCAGTACTTC. Encoded protein: CSAPLAGGQETQYF.

At least ten counts were recorded for this clonotype. The V gene is TRBV18, the J gene TRBJ1-5, with a possible D match to TRBD1 (5 bases). The CDR3 contains 13 residues. In germline, CDR1 is KGHSH, CDR2 LQKENI. V lost 6 bases to trimming and J lost 2 bases, with 8 bases between them. The CDR3 sequence: CASSSGRNQPQHF. CDR3 DNA sequence: TGTGCCAGCTCGTCGGGGCGCAATCAGCCCCAGCATTTT.

The V call is TRBV6-5, the J call TRBJ2-3; D remains ambiguous. CDR1 and CDR2 from the germline V gene are MNHEY and SVGAGI. Trimming pared 10 bases from V and 1 base from J, leaving 15 bases between. This CDR3 spans 14 amino acids. CDR3 amino acids: CATTPPGRTDTQYF. The DNA of the CDR3 is TGTGCCACCACCCCGCCGGGCCGCACAGATACGCAGTATTTT.

The chain couples TRBV5-1 to TRBJ2-2, with 9 positions matching TRBD2. With V trimmed by 2 bases and J by 2 bases, 4 bases remained unmatched. Germline V lookup: CDR1 SGHRS, CDR2 YFSETQ. The CDR3 runs to 16 residues. The CDR3 sequence is CASSFLAGINTGELFF. The CDR3 region has the DNA TGCGCCAGCAGCTTTCTAGCGGGGATTAACACCGGGGAGCTGTTTTTT.

This clonotype was observed at least ten times. This chain uses TRBV7-6 with TRBJ1-1; weak D call: TRBD1 (6 bases). Trimming took 5 bases from V and 5 from J, leaving 12 bases between them. The germline V gene has CDR1 SGHVS and CDR2 FNYEAQ. The CDR3 consists of 13 residues. The CDR3 coding sequence is TGTGCCAGCAGCGAACAGGGCGGGACTGAAGCTTTCTTT. Translated: CASSEQGGTEAFF.

There are many counts of this clonotype. This chain links TRBV5-1 with TRBJ2-1, with 8 bases aligning to TRBD2. CDR1 is SGHRS and CDR2 is YFSETQ in the germline V gene. This CDR3 spans 15 amino acids. The J segment lost 3 bases and the V segment lost 0 bases, leaving 2 bases of the junction unmatched. The CDR3 region is CASSLVSGNYNEQFF. For the CDR3, the DNA is TGCGCCAGCAGCTTGGTTAGCGGGAACTACAATGAGCAGTTCTTC.

The chain couples TRBV3-1 to TRBJ1-5; TRBD1 agrees at 8 bases. With 2 bases clipped from V and 9 bases from J, the junction kept 6 bases outside the gene matches. The CDR3 sequence is 14 residues long. From germline, CDR1 is LGHDT and CDR2 YNNKEL (reference sequence). The CDR3 DNA reads TGTGCCAGCAGCCAATCAGGGGGCTGGCGGCCCCAGCATTTT. It yields the protein CASSQSGGWRPQHF.

At least ten counts were recorded for this clonotype. The chain employs TRBV20-1 and TRBJ2-3; 11 nucleotides agree with TRBD2. Germline CDR1 and CDR2: DFQATT and SNEGSKA (reference sequence). This CDR3 spans 14 amino acids. CDR3 region: CSPRLAGRRDTQYF. As DNA, the CDR3 is TGCAGCCCCCGACTAGCGGGAAGAAGAGATACGCAGTATTTT.

This clonotype was counted at least ten times. The gene calls are TRBV7-9 and TRBJ2-1; 8 positions agree with TRBD2. J was trimmed by 4 bases and V by 0 bases; bases with no gene match: 8. Germline V gives CDR1 SEHNR, CDR2 FQNEAQ (reference sequence). CDR3 length: 17 residues. The DNA of the CDR3 is TGTGCCAGCAGCTTAGCGCGGGCTAGCGGGCGTTACAATGAGCAGTTCTTC. It encodes CASSLARASGRYNEQFF. Based on the CDR3 plus reference TRBV7-9 and TRBJ2-1, the full variable domain is DTGVSQNPRHKITKRGQNVTFRCDPISEHNRLYWYRQTLGQGPEFLTYFQNEAQLEKSRLLSDRFSAERPKGSFSTLEIQRTEQGDSAMYLCASSLARASGRYNEQFFGPGTRLTVL.

The CDR3 here is CASSGLAMSETQYF. The DNA of the CDR3 is TGTGCCAGTAGCGGACTAGCGATGTCAGAGACCCAGTACTTC. The rearrangement links TRBV19 to TRBJ2-5, with 9 bases fitting TRBD2. This CDR3 spans 14 amino acids. V dropped 6 bases and J dropped 4; count of bases not matched to a gene: 6. CDR1 and CDR2 (germline): LNHDA, SQIVND (reference sequence).

Many counts were recorded for this clonotype. The rearrangement joins TRBV5-1 to TRBJ1-1; no clear D gene. The length of the CDR3 is 13 residues. V dropped 6 bases and J dropped 1 base, with 10 bases sitting between them. Germline lookup yields CDR1 SGHRS and CDR2 YFSETQ. CDR3: CASTNQENTEAFF. The CDR3 DNA is TGCGCCAGCACCAATCAGGAGAACACTGAAGCTTTCTTT.

This clonotype showed up many times. Here the CDR3 reads CASTGAPNSPLHF. DNA of the CDR3: TGTGCCTCCACAGGTGCGCCGAATTCACCCCTCCACTTT. The genes are TRBV30 and TRBJ1-6, with D possibly TRBD1 on 5 matching bases. The CDR3 is 13 amino acids. V lost 7 bases and J lost 7, with 14 bases in between. CDR1 and CDR2 from the germline V gene are GTSNPN and SVGIG (reference sequence).

This clonotype is termed medium-sized. The chain combines TRBV5-1 with TRBJ2-5; 10 bases fit TRBD2. Germline CDR1 SGHRS, CDR2 YFSETQ. CDR3 length: 14 residues. Germline trimming cut 4 bases from V and 4 bases from J; bases unmatched to any gene: 4. Here the CDR3 DNA reads TGCGCCAGCAGCGCCCTAGCGGGAGCAGAGACCCAGTACTTC. Its protein is CASSALAGAETQYF.